The source of this TCR beta chain is a study of cytomegalovirus exposure and HLA in healthy donors. The study, taken as a whole, reports: A later analysis by the authors found several of the most significant clusters apparently linked to common viral pathogens. Reportedly, HLA-A and HLA-B alleles of most subjects were accurately predicted from TCR beta. The productive fraction for most TCR beta V segments was about 87% or about 30% in an earlier analysis. Follow-up analysis later connected one missense variant in DCLRE1C with trimming of TCR beta V- and J-genes.

CDR3 length: 12 amino acids. V lost 6 bases, J lost 5 bases, and 0 bases stayed unmatched. Germline-derived CDR1 and CDR2 are MNHNS and SASEGT. PCR used 60 Vbeta primers and 13 Jbeta primers. Assay: immunoSEQ multiplex PCR; the TCRdb copy retains only in-frame clones and omits some. The sample yields hundreds of thousands of clones, more than 55% seen once. As concerns this clone: Its antigen is not identified.

This TCR came from a female donor in good health and CMV-seronegative. V is TRBV6-1 and J is TRBJ2-2, with 7 bases aligning to TRBD2. What was sequenced was PBMCs. For the CDR3, the DNA is TGTGCCAGCAGGCGGGGGACCGGGGAGCTGTTTTTT. Its translation is CASRRGTGELFF.